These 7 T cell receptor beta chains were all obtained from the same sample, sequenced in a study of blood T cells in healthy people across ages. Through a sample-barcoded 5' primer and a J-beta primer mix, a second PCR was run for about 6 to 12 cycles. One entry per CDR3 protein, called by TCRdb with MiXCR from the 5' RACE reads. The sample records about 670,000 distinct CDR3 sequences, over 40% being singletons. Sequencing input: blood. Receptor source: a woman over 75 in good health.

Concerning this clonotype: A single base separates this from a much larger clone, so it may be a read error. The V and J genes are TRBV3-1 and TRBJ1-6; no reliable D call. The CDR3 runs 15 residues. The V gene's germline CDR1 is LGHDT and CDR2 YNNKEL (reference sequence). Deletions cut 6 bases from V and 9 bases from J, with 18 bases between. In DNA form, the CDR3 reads TGTGCCAGCAGATCCGGAGAGACCCTTAGTTCACCCCTCCACTTT. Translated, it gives CASRSGETLSSPLHF.

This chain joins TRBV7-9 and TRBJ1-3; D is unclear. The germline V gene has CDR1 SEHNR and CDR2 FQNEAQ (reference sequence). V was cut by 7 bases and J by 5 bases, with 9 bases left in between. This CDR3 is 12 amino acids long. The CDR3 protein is CASTLLRNTIYF. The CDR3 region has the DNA TGTGCCAGCACTTTACTCCGAAACACCATATATTTT.

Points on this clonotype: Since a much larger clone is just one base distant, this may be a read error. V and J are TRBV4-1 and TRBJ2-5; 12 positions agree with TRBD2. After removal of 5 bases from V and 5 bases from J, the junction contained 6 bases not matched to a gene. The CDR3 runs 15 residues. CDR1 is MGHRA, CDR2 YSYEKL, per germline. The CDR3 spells CASSSPTSGSETQYF. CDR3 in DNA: TGCGCCAGCAGCTCCCCGACTAGCGGGAGTGAGACCCAGTACTTC.

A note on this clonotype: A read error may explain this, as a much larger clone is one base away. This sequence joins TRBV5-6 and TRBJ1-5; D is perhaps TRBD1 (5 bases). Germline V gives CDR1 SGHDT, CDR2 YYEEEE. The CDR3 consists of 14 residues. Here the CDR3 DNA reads TGTGTCAGCAGCTTCCGGGACGTCGATCAGCCCCAGCATTTT. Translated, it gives CVSSFRDVDQPQHF.

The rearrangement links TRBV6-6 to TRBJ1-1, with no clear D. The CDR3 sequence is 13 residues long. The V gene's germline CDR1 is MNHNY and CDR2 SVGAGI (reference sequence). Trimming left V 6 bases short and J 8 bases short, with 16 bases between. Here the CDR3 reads CASSQHWDQEAFF. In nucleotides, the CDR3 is TGTGCCAGCAGCCAACACTGGGATCAGGAAGCTTTCTTT.

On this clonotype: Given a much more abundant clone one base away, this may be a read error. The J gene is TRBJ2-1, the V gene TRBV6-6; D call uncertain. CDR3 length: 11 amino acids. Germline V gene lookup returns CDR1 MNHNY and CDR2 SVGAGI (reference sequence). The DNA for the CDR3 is TGTGCCGGCAGTGTCTACGATGAGCAGTTCTTC. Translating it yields CAGSVYDEQFF.

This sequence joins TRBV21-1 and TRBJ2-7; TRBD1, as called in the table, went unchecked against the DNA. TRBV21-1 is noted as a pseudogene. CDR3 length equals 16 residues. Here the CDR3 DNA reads TGTGCCAGCAGCAACCCAGGGGAGGGGTGCTTCTACGAGCAGTACTTC. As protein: CASSNPGEGCFYEQYF.